This T cell receptor beta chain was identified during a study of T cells in Graves' hyperthyroidism and ophthalmopathy. Study conclusions and caveats: Before onset, by a median of around six months, the model predicted ophthalmopathy.

It was RNA transcripts that yielded the amplified TCR beta CDR3 regions. HTBI primers drove first-round RT-PCR of the TCR CDR3. MiXCR, applied by TCRdb to the multiplex PCR reads, yields one record per CDR3 protein. The data show fewer than 650,000 distinct CDR3 sequences, about 46% seen once. Regarding this clonotype: What it binds is not known.

The CDR3 length is 15 residues. CDR1 and CDR2 (germline): SNHLY, FYNNEI. The germline V and J ends were trimmed by 5 bases and 2 bases, with 15 bases remaining between them. The rearrangement joins TRBV2 to TRBJ1-2; D is unclear. The specimen sequenced was peripheral blood or thyroid tissue (not recorded which). The origin of this receptor is an adult woman with Graves' disease, either hyperthyroidism or ophthalmopathy (not recorded which). The CDR3 loop reads CASSSLARANYGYTF. DNA for the CDR3: TGTGCCAGCAGTTCCCTGGCCCGGGCCAACTATGGCTACACCTTC.